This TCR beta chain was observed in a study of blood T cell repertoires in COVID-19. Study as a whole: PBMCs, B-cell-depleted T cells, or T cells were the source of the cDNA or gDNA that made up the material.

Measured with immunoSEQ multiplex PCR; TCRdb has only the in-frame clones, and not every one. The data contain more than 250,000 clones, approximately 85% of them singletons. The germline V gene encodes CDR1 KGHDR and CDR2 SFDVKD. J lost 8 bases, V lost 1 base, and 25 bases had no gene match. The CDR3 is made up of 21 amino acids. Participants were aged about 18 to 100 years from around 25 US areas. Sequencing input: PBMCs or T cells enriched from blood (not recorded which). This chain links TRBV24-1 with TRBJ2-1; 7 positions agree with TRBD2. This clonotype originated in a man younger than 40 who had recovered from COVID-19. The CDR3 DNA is TGTGCCACCAGTGATTTAATTATTAGTGGGAGGGCCAGCCCTCACGACGATGAGCAGTTCTTC. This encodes CATSDLIISGRASPHDDEQFF.